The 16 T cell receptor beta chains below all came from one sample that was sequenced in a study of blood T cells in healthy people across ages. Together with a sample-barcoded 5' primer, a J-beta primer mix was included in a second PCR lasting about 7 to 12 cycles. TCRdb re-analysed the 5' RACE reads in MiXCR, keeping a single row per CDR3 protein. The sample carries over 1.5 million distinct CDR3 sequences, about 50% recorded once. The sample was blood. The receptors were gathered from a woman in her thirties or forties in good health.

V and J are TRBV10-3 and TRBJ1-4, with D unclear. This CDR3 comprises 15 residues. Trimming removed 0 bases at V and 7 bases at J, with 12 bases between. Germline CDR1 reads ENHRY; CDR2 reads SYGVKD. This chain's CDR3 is CAISESGDAGEKLFF. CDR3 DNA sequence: TGTGCCATCAGTGAGTCTGGGGATGCTGGTGAAAAACTGTTTTTT.

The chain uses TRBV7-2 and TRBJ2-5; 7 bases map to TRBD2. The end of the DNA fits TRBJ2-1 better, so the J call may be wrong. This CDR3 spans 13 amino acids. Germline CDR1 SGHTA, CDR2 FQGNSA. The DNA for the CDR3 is TGTGCCAGCAGCCCGGGACTAAGAGAGACCCAGTTCTTC. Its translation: CASSPGLRETQFF.

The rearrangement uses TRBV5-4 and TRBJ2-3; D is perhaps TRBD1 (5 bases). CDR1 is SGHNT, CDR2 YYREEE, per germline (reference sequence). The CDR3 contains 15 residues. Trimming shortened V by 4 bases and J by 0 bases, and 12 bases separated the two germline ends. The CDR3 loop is CASSHGQASTDTQYF. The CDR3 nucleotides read TGTGCCAGCAGCCACGGACAAGCTAGCACAGATACGCAGTATTTT.

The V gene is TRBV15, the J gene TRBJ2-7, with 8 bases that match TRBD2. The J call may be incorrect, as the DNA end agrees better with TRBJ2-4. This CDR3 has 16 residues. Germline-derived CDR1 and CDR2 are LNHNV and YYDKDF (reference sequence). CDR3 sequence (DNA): TGTGCCACCAGCAGAGAAAGGGCGGGGGGATTCAACATTCAGTACTTC. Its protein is CATSRERAGGFNIQYF.

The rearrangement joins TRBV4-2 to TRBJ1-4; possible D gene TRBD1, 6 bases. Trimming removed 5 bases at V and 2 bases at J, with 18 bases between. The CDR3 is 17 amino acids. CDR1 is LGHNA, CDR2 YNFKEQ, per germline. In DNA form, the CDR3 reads TGTGCCAGCAGCTCCGGAAATCCAGGGGCGACTAATGAAAAACTGTTTTTT. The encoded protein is CASSSGNPGATNEKLFF.

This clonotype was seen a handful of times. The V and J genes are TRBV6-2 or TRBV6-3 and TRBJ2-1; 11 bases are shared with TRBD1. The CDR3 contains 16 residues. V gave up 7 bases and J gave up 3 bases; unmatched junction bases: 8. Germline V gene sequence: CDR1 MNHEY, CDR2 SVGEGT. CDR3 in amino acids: CASTEGQGDIYNEQFF. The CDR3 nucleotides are TGTGCCAGCACCGAGGGACAGGGGGATATCTACAATGAGCAGTTCTTC.

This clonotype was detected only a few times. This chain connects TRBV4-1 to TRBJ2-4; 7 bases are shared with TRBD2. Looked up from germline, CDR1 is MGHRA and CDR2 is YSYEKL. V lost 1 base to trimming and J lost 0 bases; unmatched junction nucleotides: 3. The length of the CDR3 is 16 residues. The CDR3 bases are TGCGCCAGCAGCCAAGTTGGGGGGGTAGCCAAAAACATTCAGTACTTC. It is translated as CASSQVGGVAKNIQYF.

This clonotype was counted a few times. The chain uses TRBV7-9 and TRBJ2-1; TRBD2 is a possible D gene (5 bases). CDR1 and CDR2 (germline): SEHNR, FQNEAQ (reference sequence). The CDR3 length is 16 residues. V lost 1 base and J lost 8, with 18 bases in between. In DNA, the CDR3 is TGTGCCAGCAGCTTAGAGACTACCGAGGCCGCGGATGAGCAGTTCTTC. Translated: CASSLETTEAADEQFF.

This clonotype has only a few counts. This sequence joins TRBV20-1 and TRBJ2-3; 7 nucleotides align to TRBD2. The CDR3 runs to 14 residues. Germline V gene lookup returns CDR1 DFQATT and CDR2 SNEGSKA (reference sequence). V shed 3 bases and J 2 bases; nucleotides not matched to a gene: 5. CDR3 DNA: TGCAGTGCTAGCAGCCTAGCGGACACAGATACGCAGTATTTT. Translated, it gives CSASSLADTDTQYF.

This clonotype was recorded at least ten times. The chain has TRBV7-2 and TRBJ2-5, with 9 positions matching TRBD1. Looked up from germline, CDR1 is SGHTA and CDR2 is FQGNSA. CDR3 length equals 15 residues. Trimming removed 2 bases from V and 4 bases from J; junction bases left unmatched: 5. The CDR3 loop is CASSLTGGRGETQYF. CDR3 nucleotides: TGTGCCAGCAGCTTAACAGGGGGCAGAGGAGAGACCCAGTACTTC.

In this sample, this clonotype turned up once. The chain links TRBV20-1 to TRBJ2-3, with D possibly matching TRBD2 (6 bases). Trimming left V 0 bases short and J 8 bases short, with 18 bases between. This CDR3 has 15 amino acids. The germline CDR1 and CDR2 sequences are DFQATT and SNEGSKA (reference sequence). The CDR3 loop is CSARDYWASVVTQYF. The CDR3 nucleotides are TGCAGTGCTAGAGATTATTGGGCTAGCGTAGTTACGCAGTATTTT.

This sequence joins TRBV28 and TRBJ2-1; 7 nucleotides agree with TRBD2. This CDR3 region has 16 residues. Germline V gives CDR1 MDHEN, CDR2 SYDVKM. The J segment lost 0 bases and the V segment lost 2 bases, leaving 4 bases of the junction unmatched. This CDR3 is CASSLLSGPSYNEQFF. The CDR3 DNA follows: TGTGCCAGCAGTTTACTTAGCGGGCCCTCCTACAATGAGCAGTTCTTC. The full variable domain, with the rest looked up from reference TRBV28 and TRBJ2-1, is DVKVTQSSRYLVKRTGEKVFLECVQDMDHENMFWYRQDPGLGLRLIYFSYDVKMKEKGDIPEGYSVSREKKERFSLILESASTNQTSMYLCASSLLSGPSYNEQFFGPGTRLTVL.

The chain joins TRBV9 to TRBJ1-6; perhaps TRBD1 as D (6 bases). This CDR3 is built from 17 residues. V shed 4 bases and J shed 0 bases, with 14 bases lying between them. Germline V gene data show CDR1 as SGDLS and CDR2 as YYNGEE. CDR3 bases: TGTGCCAGCAGCACCACAGGGACGAGCTCCTATAATTCACCCCTCCACTTT. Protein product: CASSTTGTSSYNSPLHF.

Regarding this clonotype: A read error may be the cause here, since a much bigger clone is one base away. CDR3 bases: TGCAGCGCGGACAGTCCTAGCACAGGTACGCAGTATTTT. This sequence encodes CSADSPSTGTQYF. The chain has TRBV29-1 and TRBJ2-3, with D possibly matching TRBD1 (6 bases). The CDR3 extends over 13 amino acids. Germline V lookup: CDR1 SQVTM, CDR2 ANQGSEA.

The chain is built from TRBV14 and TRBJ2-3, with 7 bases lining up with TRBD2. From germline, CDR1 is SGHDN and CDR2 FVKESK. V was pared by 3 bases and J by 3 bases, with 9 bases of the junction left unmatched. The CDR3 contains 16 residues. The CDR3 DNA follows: TGTGCCAGCAGCCACCAAGGACTAGTGAGGACAGATACGCAGTATTTT. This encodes CASSHQGLVRTDTQYF.

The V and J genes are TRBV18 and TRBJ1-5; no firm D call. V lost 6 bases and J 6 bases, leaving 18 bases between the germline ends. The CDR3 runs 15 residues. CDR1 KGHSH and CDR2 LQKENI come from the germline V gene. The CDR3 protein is CASSSVGLGVQPQHF. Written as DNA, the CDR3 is TGTGCCAGCTCGTCCGTGGGCTTAGGTGTTCAGCCCCAGCATTTT.